This T cell receptor beta chain was sequenced in a study of shared clonotypes between healthy human individuals. Overall study findings and caveats: Non-shared clonotypes were found to have lower generation probabilities than the clonotypes that were shared by all four of the sorted-subset donors.

The authors loaded about 0.2 ug DNA, 30,000 to 35,000 T cell genomes, into sorted-subset replicate PCRs. Generated by immunoSEQ multiplex PCR, the TCRdb table keeps only in-frame clones and is missing some. The data show more than 2,000,000 clones, approximately 93% seen once. A word on this clone: The antigen is undetermined.

The sequence was collected from a man between 18 and 29 years old in good health. Some clones in this sample may be carry-over from other donors' samples. The specimen was naive CD4+ T cells from PBMCs. Subset indicated: CD45RA+ positively selected.

The CDR3 loop reads CASSVDPVPDTQYF. Written as DNA, the CDR3 is TGTGCCAGCAGCGTAGACCCGGTCCCAGATACGCAGTATTTT. This chain connects TRBV9 to TRBJ2-3, with D uncertain. The CDR3 extends over 14 amino acids. The germline CDR1 and CDR2 sequences are SGDLS and YYNGEE. Trimming took off 0 bases at V and 4 bases at J, with 9 bases between the two ends.